The clone carrying this TCR beta chain was counted between two and nine times. What it recognizes is unknown. The sample is drawn from a study of identical twins. TCRdb itself ran the 5' RACE reads through MiXCR, one entry per CDR3 protein. The table has about 480,000 distinct CDR3 sequences, over 12% seen once. Study-level points and caveats: Invariant MAIT and iNKT cells could partly confound zero-insertion analyses. It was cross-sectional statistical analysis, not following the same donors, that the conclusions relied on.

The same sample was also used in a study of yellow fever vaccine responses in identical twins.

The sample comprised CD4+ T cells sorted from blood. This clonotype originated in a young woman in good health.

The CDR3 DNA reads as TGTGCCAGCGGCGGGGGTGAAGCTTTCTTT. This sequence encodes CASGGGEAFF. This rearrangement joins TRBV6-5 to TRBJ1-1; D is perhaps TRBD1 (5 bases). Trimming pared 8 bases from V and 7 bases from J, leaving 8 bases between. The CDR3 extends over 10 amino acids. In germline, CDR1 is MNHEY, CDR2 SVGAGI.